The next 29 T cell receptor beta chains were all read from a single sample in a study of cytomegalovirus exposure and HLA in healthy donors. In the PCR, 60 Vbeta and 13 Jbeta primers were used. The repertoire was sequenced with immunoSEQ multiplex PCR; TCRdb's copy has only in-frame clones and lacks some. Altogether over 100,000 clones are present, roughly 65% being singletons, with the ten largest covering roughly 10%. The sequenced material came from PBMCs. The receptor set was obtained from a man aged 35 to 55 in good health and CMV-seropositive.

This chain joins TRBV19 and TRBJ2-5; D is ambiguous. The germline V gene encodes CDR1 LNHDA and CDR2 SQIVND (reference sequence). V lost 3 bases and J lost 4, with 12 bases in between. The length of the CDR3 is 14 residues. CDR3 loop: CASSIRRTPETQYF. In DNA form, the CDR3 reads TGTGCCAGTAGTATTCGTCGTACACCAGAGACCCAGTACTTC. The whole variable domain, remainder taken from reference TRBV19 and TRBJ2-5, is DGGITQSPKYLFRKEGQNVTLSCEQNLNHDAMYWYRQDPGQGLRLIYYSQIVNDFQKGDIAEGYSVSREKKESFPLTVTSAQKNPTAFYLCASSIRRTPETQYFGPGTRLLVL.

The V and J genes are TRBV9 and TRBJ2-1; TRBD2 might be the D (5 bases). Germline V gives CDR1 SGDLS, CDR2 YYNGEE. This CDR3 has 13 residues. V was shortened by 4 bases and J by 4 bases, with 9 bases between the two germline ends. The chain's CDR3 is CASSTREYNEQFF. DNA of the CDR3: TGTGCCAGCAGCACTAGGGAGTACAATGAGCAGTTCTTC.

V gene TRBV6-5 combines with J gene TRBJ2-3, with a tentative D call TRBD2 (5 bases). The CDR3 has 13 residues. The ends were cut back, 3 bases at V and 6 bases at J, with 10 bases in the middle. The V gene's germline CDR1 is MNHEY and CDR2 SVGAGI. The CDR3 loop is CASSYDGVDTQYF. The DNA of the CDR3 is TGTGCCAGCAGTTATGACGGGGTGGATACGCAGTATTTT.

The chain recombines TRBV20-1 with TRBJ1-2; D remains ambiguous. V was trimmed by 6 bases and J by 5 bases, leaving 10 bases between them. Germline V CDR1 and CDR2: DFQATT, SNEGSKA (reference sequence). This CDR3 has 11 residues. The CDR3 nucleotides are TGCAGTGCGTTAACCGGGTATGGCTACACCTTC. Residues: CSALTGYGYTF.

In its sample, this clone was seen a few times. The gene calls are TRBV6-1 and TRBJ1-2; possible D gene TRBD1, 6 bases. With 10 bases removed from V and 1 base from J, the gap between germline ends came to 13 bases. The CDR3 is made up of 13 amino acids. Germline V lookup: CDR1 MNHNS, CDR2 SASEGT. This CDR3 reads CATGQLLNYGYTF. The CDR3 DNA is TGTGCCACCGGACAGCTCCTTAACTATGGCTACACCTTC.

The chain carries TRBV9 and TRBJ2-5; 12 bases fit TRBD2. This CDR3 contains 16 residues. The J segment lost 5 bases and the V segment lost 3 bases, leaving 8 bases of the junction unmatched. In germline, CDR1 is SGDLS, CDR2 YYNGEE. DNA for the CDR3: TGTGCCAGCAGCGAAAGACTAGCGGGAGTTGGGGAGACCCAGTACTTC. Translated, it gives CASSERLAGVGETQYF. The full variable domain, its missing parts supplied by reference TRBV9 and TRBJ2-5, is DSGVTQTPKHLITATGQRVTLRCSPRSGDLSVYWYQQSLDQGLQFLIQYYNGEERAKGNILERFSAQQFPDLHSELNLSSLELGDSALYFCASSERLAGVGETQYFGPGTRLLVL.

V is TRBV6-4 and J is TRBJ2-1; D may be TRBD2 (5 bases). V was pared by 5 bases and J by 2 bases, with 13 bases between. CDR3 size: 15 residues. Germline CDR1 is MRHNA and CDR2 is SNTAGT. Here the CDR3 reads CASSILAGPYNEQFF. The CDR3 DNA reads TGTGCCAGCAGTATCCTAGCCGGCCCCTACAATGAGCAGTTCTTC.

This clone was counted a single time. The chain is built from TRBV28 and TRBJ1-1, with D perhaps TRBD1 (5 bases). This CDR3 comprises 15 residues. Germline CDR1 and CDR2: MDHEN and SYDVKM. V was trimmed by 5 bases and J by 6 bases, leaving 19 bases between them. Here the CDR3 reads CASSRAKAGAPEAFF. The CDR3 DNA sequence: TGTGCCAGCAGTAGGGCCAAGGCTGGGGCCCCTGAAGCTTTCTTT.

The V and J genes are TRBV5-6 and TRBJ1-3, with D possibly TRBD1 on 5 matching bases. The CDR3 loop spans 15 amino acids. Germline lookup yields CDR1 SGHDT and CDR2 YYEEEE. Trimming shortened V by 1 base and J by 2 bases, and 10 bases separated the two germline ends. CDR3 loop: CASSLFQGTGNTIYF. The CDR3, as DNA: TGTGCCAGCAGCTTGTTCCAGGGAACTGGAAACACCATATATTTT.

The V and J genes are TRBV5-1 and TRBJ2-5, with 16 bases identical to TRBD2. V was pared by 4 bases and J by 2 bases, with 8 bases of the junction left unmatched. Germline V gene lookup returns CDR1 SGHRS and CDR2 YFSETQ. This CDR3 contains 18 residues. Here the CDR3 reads CASSSQGLAGGLQETQYF. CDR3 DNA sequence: TGCGCCAGCAGCAGCCAGGGACTAGCGGGGGGGCTACAAGAGACCCAGTACTTC.

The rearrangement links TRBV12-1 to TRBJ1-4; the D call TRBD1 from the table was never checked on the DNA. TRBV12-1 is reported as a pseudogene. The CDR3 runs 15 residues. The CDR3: CASSSDRRLGEKLFF. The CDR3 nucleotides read TGTGCCAGCAGCTCGGACAGGCGGCTAGGAGAAAAACTGTTTTTT.

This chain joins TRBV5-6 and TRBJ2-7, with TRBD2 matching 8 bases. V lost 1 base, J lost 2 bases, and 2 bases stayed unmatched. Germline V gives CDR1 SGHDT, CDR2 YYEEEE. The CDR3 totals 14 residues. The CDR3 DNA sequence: TGTGCCAGCAGCTTGCGGGGGGGCCCCTACGAGCAGTACTTC. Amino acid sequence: CASSLRGGPYEQYF.

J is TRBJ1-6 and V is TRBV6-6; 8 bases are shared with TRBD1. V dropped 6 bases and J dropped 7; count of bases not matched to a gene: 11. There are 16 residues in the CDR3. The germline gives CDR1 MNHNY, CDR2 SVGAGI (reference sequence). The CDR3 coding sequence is TGTGCCAGCAGGAAGGACAGGGAGGATAGGAATTCACCCCTCCACTTT. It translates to CASRKDREDRNSPLHF.

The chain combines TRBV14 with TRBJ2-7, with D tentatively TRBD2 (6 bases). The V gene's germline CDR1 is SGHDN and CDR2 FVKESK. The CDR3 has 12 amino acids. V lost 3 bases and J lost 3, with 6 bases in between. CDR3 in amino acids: CASSHGGYEQYF. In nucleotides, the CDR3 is TGTGCCAGCAGCCACGGGGGCTACGAGCAGTACTTC.

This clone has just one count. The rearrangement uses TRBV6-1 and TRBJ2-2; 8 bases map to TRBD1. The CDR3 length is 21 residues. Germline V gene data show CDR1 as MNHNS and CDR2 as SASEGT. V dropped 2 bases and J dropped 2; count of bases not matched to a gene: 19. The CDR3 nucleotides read TGTGCCAGCAGTGAACAAGTAACCGGCAGGGGGCTGATCGGTAACACCGGGGAGCTGTTTTTT. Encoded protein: CASSEQVTGRGLIGNTGELFF.

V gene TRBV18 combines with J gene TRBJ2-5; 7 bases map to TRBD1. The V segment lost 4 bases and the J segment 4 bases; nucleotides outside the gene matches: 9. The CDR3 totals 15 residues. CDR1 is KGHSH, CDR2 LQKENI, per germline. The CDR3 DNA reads TGTGCCAGCTCACTAAACCGGGACAGTCGAGAGACCCAGTACTTC. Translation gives CASSLNRDSRETQYF. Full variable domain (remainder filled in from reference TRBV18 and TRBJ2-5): NAGVMQNPRHLVRRRGQEARLRCSPMKGHSHVYWYRQLPEEGLKFMVYLQKENIIDESGMPKERFSAEFPKEGPSILRIQQVVRGDSAAYFCASSLNRDSRETQYFGPGTRLLVL.

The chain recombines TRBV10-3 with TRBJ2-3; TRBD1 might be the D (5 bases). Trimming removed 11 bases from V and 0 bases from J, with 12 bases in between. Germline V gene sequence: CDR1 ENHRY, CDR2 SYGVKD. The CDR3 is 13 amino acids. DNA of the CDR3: TGTGCCGTTAGGGGTCCTAGCACAGATACGCAGTATTTT. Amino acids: CAVRGPSTDTQYF.

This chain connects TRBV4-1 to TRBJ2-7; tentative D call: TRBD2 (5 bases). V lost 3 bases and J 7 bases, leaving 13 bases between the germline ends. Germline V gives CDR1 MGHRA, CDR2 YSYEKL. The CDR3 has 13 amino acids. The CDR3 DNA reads TGCGCCAGCAGCCAGACCCGAGGGCTTGAGCAGTACTTC. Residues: CASSQTRGLEQYF.

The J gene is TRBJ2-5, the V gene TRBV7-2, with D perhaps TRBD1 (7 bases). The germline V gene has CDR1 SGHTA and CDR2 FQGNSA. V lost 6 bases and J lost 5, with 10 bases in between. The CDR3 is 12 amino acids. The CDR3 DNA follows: TGTGCCAGCAGGACAGGGAGGGAGACCCAGTACTTC. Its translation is CASRTGRETQYF. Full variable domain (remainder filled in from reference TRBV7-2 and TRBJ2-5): GAGVSQSPSNKVTEKGKDVELRCDPISGHTALYWYRQSLGQGLEFLIYFQGNSAPDKSGLPSDRFSAERTGGSVSTLTIQRTQQEDSAVYLCASRTGRETQYFGPGTRLLVL.

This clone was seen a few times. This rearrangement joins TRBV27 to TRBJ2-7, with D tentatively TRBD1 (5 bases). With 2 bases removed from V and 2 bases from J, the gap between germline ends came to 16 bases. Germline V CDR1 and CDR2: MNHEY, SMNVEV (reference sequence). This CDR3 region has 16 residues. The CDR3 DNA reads TGTGCCAGCAGTTTAACCCCTCCCGACAGCCCCTACGAGCAGTACTTC. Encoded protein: CASSLTPPDSPYEQYF.

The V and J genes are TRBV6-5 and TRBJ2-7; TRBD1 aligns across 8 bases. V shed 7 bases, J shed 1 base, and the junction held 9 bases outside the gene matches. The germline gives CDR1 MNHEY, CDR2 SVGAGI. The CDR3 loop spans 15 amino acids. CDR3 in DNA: TGTGCCAGCACCTCCCCCGGGACAGGTTCCTACGAGCAGTACTTC. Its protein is CASTSPGTGSYEQYF.

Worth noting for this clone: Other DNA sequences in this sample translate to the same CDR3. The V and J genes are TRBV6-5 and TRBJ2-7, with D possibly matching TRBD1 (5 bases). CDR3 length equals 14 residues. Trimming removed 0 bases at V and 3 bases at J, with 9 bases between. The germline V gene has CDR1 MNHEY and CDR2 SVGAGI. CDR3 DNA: TGTGCCAGCAGTTACTCTGGACAAAGCTACGAGCAGTACTTC. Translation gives CASSYSGQSYEQYF.

CDR3 DNA: TGTGCCAGTAGTACGGTGCAGGGATCGGTGCAGTATTTT. As protein: CASSTVQGSVQYF. V gene TRBV19 combines with J gene TRBJ2-3; tentative D call: TRBD1 (5 bases). The germline V and J ends were trimmed by 4 bases and 11 bases, with 16 bases remaining between them. This CDR3 region has 13 residues. Germline V CDR1 and CDR2: LNHDA, SQIVND (reference sequence). Using reference TRBV19 and TRBJ2-3 for the parts outside the CDR3, the full variable domain is DGGITQSPKYLFRKEGQNVTLSCEQNLNHDAMYWYRQDPGQGLRLIYYSQIVNDFQKGDIAEGYSVSREKKESFPLTVTSAQKNPTAFYLCASSTVQGSVQYFGPGTRLTVL.

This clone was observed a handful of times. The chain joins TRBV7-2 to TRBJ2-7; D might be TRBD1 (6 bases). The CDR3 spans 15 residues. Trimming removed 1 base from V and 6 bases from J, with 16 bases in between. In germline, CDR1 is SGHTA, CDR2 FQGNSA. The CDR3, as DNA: TGTGCCAGCAGCTTAGGAGGTGGGACATCCGGCGAGCAGTACTTC. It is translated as CASSLGGGTSGEQYF.

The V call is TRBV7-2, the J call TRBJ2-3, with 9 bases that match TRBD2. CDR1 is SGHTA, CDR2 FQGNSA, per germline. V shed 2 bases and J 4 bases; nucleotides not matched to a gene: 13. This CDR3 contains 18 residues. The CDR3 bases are TGTGCCAGCAGCTTACGAGTATGGCGGGAGGGCCTCTCAGATACGCAGTATTTT. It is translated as CASSLRVWREGLSDTQYF.

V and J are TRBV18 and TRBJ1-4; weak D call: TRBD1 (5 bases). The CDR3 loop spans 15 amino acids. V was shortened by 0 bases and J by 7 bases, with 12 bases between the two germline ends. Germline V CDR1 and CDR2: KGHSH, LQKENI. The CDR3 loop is CASSPPGSGGEKLFF. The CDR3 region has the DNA TGTGCCAGCTCACCACCCGGATCCGGGGGTGAAAAACTGTTTTTT.

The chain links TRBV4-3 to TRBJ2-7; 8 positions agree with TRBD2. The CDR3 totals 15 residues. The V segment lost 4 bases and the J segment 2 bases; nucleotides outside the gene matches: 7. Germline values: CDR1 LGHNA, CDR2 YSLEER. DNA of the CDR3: TGCGCCAGCAGCCCTCAAACGGGAGGGCCCTACGAGCAGTACTTC. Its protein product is CASSPQTGGPYEQYF.

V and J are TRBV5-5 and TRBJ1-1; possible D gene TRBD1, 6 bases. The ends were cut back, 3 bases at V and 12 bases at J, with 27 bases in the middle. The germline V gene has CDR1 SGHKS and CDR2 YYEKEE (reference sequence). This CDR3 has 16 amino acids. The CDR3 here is CASSSIQSETGSKTFF. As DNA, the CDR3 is TGTGCCAGCAGCTCGATACAATCCGAAACAGGGAGTAAAACTTTCTTT.

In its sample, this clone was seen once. Here the CDR3 reads CARLTFDSRYSNQPQHF. Written as DNA, the CDR3 is TGTGCCAGATTAACGTTTGACAGCAGATATAGCAATCAGCCCCAGCATTTT. The genes are TRBV2 and TRBJ1-5, with a possible D match to TRBD1 (5 bases). Between the trimmed V and J ends, which lost 9 bases and 0 bases, there was a span of 21 bases. From germline, CDR1 is SNHLY and CDR2 FYNNEI. CDR3 size: 17 residues.